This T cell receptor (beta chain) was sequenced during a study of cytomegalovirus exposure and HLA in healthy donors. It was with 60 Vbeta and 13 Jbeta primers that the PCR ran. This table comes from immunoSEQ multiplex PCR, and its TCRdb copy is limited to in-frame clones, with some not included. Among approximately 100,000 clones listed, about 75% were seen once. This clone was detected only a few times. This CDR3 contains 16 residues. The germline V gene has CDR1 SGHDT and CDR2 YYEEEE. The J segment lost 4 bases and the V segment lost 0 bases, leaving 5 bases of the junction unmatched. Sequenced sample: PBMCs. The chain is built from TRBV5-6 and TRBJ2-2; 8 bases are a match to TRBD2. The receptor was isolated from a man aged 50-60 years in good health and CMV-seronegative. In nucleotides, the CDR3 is TGTGCCAGCAGCTTGGTAGGACTAGCCAGCACCGGGGAGCTGTTTTTT. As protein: CASSLVGLASTGELFF.